The rows below give T cell receptor beta chains drawn from one sample of a study of HIV-infected patients and healthy controls. One entry per CDR3 protein, called by TCRdb with MiXCR from the 5' RACE reads. The sample holds 18,000 or so distinct CDR3 sequences; approximately 9% are singletons and the top ten take under 8.5%. The specimen sequenced was blood. All receptors come from an adult in good health. Each CDR3 is given with its conserved first and last residue. Fields, in order: clone size, D gene, V gene, J gene, CDR3 protein, CDR3 DNA. The D gene is left open where the match is weak. Clone size is not always given. Where it is, it says once, few, many or a class for expanded clones.

>medium-sized|.|TRBV4-1|TRBJ2-5
CASSQDGPGETQYF
TGCGCCAGCAGCCAAGATGGGCCGGGGGAGACCCAGTACTTC
>many|TRBD1|TRBV6-2/TRBV6-3|TRBJ1-1
CASSYGDRVTEAFF
TGTGCCAGCAGTTACGGGGACAGGGTCACTGAAGCTTTCTTT
>many|TRBD2|TRBV20-1|TRBJ2-3
CSAGTSGRTDTQYF
TGCAGTGCTGGGACTAGCGGGAGAACAGATACGCAGTATTTT
>few|TRBD2|TRBV7-2|TRBJ2-3
CASSSRTSGTSGTQYF
TGTGCCAGCAGCTCTCGGACTAGCGGGACTTCGGGCACGCAGTATTTT
>once|TRBD1|TRBV29-1|TRBJ1-2
CSVEEKGRGNYGYTF
TGCAGCGTTGAAGAAAAGGGCAGGGGGAACTATGGCTACACCTTC
>few|TRBD2|TRBV5-4|TRBJ2-4
CASSEAGVKNIQYF
TGTGCCAGCAGCGAAGCGGGAGTCAAAAACATTCAGTACTTC
>.|TRBD1|TRBV7-9|TRBJ2-7
CASSLTGGFEQYF
TGTGCCAGCAGCTTGACAGGGGGCTTCGAGCAGTACTTC
>few|TRBD2|TRBV29-1|TRBJ2-1
CSVEDPTSGSYEQFF
TGCAGCGTTGAAGACCCAACTAGCGGGAGCTATGAGCAGTTCTTC
>many|.|TRBV7-9|TRBJ2-7
CASSSGTFEQYF
TGTGCCAGCAGCTCGGGGACGTTTGAGCAGTACTTC
>.|TRBD1|TRBV10-2|TRBJ1-6
CASYRGRNSPLHF
TGCGCCAGCTACAGGGGACGGAATTCACCCCTCCACTTT
>few|TRBD2|TRBV19|TRBJ2-1
CASTGTNSYNEQFF
TGTGCCAGTACCGGGACTAACTCCTACAATGAGCAGTTCTTC
>medium-sized|.|TRBV2|TRBJ1-5
CASSELGGGQPQHF
TGTGCCAGCAGTGAACTCGGGGGCGGTCAGCCCCAGCATTTT
>.|.|TRBV6-1|TRBJ1-5
CASSQYEPGLLLRAGNQPQHF
TGTGCCAGCAGTCAGTACGAACCGGGACTCCTTCTTAGGGCGGGCAATCAGCCCCAGCATTTT
>many|.|TRBV9|TRBJ1-2
CASSAEGGGLYGYTF
TGTGCCAGCAGCGCAGAGGGGGGAGGACTCTATGGCTACACCTTC
>many|.|TRBV6-1|TRBJ2-5
CASSEAPGADETQYF
TGTGCCAGCAGTGAGGCGCCCGGCGCGGACGAGACCCAGTACTTC
>.|.|TRBV12-3/TRBV12-4|TRBJ1-1
CASSFPPNTEAFF
TGTGCCAGCAGTTTTCCACCGAACACTGAAGCTTTCTTT
>few|.|TRBV12-3/TRBV12-4|TRBJ2-2
CASSFRENTGELFF
TGTGCCAGCAGTTTTCGGGAGAACACCGGGGAGCTGTTTTTT
>medium-sized|.|TRBV6-5|TRBJ2-1
CASSYSGSSYNEQFF
TGTGCCAGCAGTTACTCCGGCAGCTCCTACAATGAGCAGTTCTTC
>few|TRBD2|TRBV3-1|TRBJ2-1
CASSQPQGLAGYYNEQFF
TGTGCCAGCAGCCAACCCCAGGGACTAGCGGGCTACTACAATGAGCAGTTCTTC
>.|.|TRBV28|TRBJ2-7
CAAMGELSYEQYF
TGTGCCGCGATGGGAGAGCTCTCCTACGAGCAGTACTTC
>many|.|TRBV5-1|TRBJ2-3
CASSPRTRPGADTQYF
TGCGCCAGCAGCCCAAGGACCCGGCCGGGCGCAGATACGCAGTATTTT
>medium-sized|.|TRBV7-9|TRBJ2-1
CASSPPGLPSNEQFF
TGTGCCAGCAGCCCCCCCGGACTACCTTCCAATGAGCAGTTCTTC
>few|.|TRBV3-1|TRBJ1-2
CASSQPGGYTF
TGTGCCAGCAGCCAACCCGGTGGCTACACCTTC
>many|.|TRBV7-2|TRBJ2-5
CASSLAGGKETQYF
TGTGCCAGCAGCTTAGCAGGAGGCAAAGAGACCCAGTACTTC
>.|.|TRBV28|TRBJ2-7
CASSQVLGGNEQYF
TGTGCCAGCTCCCAAGTTCTTGGGGGTAACGAGCAGTACTTC
>many|TRBD2|TRBV3-1|TRBJ2-4
CASSQGGRGESIQYF
TGTGCCAGCAGCCAAGGGGGGAGGGGAGAGAGCATTCAGTACTTC
>few|.|TRBV5-1|TRBJ2-1
CASSDFTRKFSYNEQFF
TGCGCCAGCAGTGATTTCACTCGCAAATTTTCCTACAATGAGCAGTTCTTC
>many|TRBD1|TRBV27|TRBJ2-7
CASSLRRGQGRGEQYF
TGTGCCAGCAGCCTTAGGAGGGGACAGGGAAGAGGCGAGCAGTACTTC
>medium-sized|.|TRBV29-1|TRBJ2-7
CSARDGYEQYF
TGCAGCGCCCGGGACGGATACGAGCAGTACTTC
>.|.|TRBV5-1|TRBJ1-1
CASSLVGGDTEAFF
TGCGCCAGCAGCCTGGTGGGGGGCGACACTGAAGCTTTCTTT
>medium-sized|.|TRBV27|TRBJ2-2
CASRREIRANTGELFF
TGTGCCAGCAGGCGAGAGATCCGGGCCAACACCGGGGAGCTGTTTTTT
>many|.|TRBV28|TRBJ1-1
CASRAHTGRLNTEAFF
TGTGCCAGCAGGGCACATACCGGGAGGTTGAACACTGAAGCTTTCTTT
>few|.|TRBV7-9|TRBJ2-1
CASRLDRHNEQFF
TGTGCCAGCAGGTTGGACAGACACAATGAGCAGTTCTTC
>medium-sized|.|TRBV9|TRBJ2-5
CASSVEERPQETQYF
TGTGCCAGCAGCGTAGAGGAGCGGCCCCAAGAGACCCAGTACTTC
>many|.|TRBV6-6|TRBJ2-7
CASSYADAYEQYF
TGTGCCAGCAGTTACGCGGACGCCTACGAGCAGTACTTC
>many|TRBD2|TRBV7-9|TRBJ2-3
CASSPKREGRDTQYF
TGTGCCAGCAGTCCTAAGCGGGAGGGCCGTGATACGCAGTATTTT
>many|.|TRBV5-1|TRBJ2-1
CASSWGDSYNEQFF
TGCGCCAGCAGCTGGGGGGACTCCTACAATGAGCAGTTCTTC
>medium-sized|.|TRBV20-1|TRBJ2-3
CSAKDQLGTDTQYF
TGCAGTGCTAAGGACCAGTTGGGCACAGATACGCAGTATTTT
>medium-sized|.|TRBV19|TRBJ2-7
CASSSPSYEQYF
TGTGCCAGTAGTTCTCCTAGCTACGAGCAGTACTTC
>many|TRBD1|TRBV7-9|TRBJ2-2
CASSSTGTTGELFF
TGTGCCAGCAGCTCGACAGGGACCACCGGGGAGCTGTTTTTT